This T cell receptor (beta chain) was sequenced during a study of shared clonotypes between healthy human individuals. CDR3 length: 15 residues. Trimming left V 5 bases short and J 1 base short, with 12 bases between. Germline lookup yields CDR1 SGHVS and CDR2 FQNEAQ. The assay was immunoSEQ multiplex PCR, and TCRdb's table has in-frame clones only and misses some. Altogether 2 million to 2.5 million clones are present, approximately 95% being singletons, with the ten largest covering approximately 0.4%. The TCR was taken from a man aged 18-30 years in good health. Some clones in this sample may be carry-over from other donors' samples. Sequencing input: naive CD4+ T cells from PBMCs. Subset here: CD45RA+ positively selected. V gene TRBV7-8 combines with J gene TRBJ2-4, with D possibly being TRBD1 (6 bases). In DNA, the CDR3 is TGTGCCAGCAGCGTTGACAGGCCCGCCAAAAACATTCAGTACTTC. The encoded protein is CASSVDRPAKNIQYF.